These T cell receptor beta chains were read from a single sample in a study of T-cell memory formation after mild COVID-19. In TCRdb, the 5' RACE reads were re-called with MiXCR into one record per CDR3 protein. This sample has 350,000 to 450,000 distinct CDR3 sequences; around an eighth occur once, and the top ten carry 22%. The sample taken for sequencing was PBMCs or a T cell subset sorted from them (not recorded which). These receptors were obtained from a man between 18 and 35 years old who had mild COVID-19 (a few samples of this study predate the infection). Cell type and time point are not known. The CDR3 runs from the conserved cysteine through the conserved F or W. Each record gives: CDR3 protein, V gene.

CDR3 protein: CASSVYNEQFF
V gene: TRBV27

CDR3 protein: CSARGLMGSDTQYF
V gene: TRBV20-1

CDR3 protein: CAISESGQGKETQYF
V gene: TRBV10-3

CDR3 protein: CASSSPLGGNTGELFF
V gene: TRBV5-1

CDR3 protein: CASSQGGLGVSGNTIYF
V gene: TRBV4-1

CDR3 protein: CASSLLTGRANYGYTF
V gene: TRBV7-8

CDR3 protein: CASSLTSSTVYTGELFF
V gene: TRBV7-2

CDR3 protein: CASSPPPEETQYF
V gene: TRBV7-2

CDR3 protein: CASSQAGLAGGQRQFF
V gene: TRBV4-2

CDR3 protein: CASSRERTEQFF
V gene: TRBV7-9

CDR3 protein: CASSAQGSGNTIYF
V gene: TRBV7-3

CDR3 protein: CASSPSLGQMGTEAFF
V gene: TRBV4-1

CDR3 protein: CASSLGGQGSNQPQHF
V gene: TRBV5-1

CDR3 protein: CASSNLDTQYF
V gene: TRBV3-1

CDR3 protein: CATRAAGYTF
V gene: TRBV6-2/TRBV6-3

CDR3 protein: CATTPTSGGAGEQFF
V gene: TRBV24-1

CDR3 protein: CASSSYEREKLFF
V gene: TRBV5-1

CDR3 protein: CASSTRGGANTEAFF
V gene: TRBV28

CDR3 protein: CASSQDVQNIQYF
V gene: TRBV14

CDR3 protein: CASSLPRDQETQYF
V gene: TRBV5-1

CDR3 protein: CASSYSRRQMYQETQYF
V gene: TRBV6-2/TRBV6-3

CDR3 protein: CASSPLPHQGKAQFF
V gene: TRBV6-1

CDR3 protein: CASSFLAGGHASAYF
V gene: TRBV27

CDR3 protein: CASSLGAGGGNEQFF
V gene: TRBV5-1

CDR3 protein: CASSPTVVNTGELFF
V gene: TRBV5-5

CDR3 protein: CASNPPTGLYGANVLTF
V gene: TRBV6-1

CDR3 protein: CASSFLQQETQYF
V gene: TRBV7-2

CDR3 protein: CASRRYGQPQHF
V gene: TRBV6-2/TRBV6-3

CDR3 protein: CASSIEGSSYNEQFF
V gene: TRBV19

CDR3 protein: CASSLYVSLDRANEKLFF
V gene: TRBV7-2

CDR3 protein: CASSSAGGITDTQYF
V gene: TRBV7-8

CDR3 protein: CASSRGRAGVDNYGYTF
V gene: TRBV4-1

CDR3 protein: CATSRENPEAFF
V gene: TRBV15

CDR3 protein: CASSVWATGTPDTQYF
V gene: TRBV9

CDR3 protein: CASSSRATYSPLHF
V gene: TRBV5-5

CDR3 protein: CAISGGTIAKNIQYF
V gene: TRBV10-3

CDR3 protein: CASSQGPAGEQYF
V gene: TRBV4-2

CDR3 protein: CASSRDRPTDTQYF
V gene: TRBV9

CDR3 protein: CASSVAGAQRGSAIGETQYF
V gene: TRBV9

CDR3 protein: CSVTGGANTGELFF
V gene: TRBV20-1

CDR3 protein: CASSLTILSDEQFF
V gene: TRBV7-3

CDR3 protein: CASRRGPHNQPQHF
V gene: TRBV6-2/TRBV6-3

CDR3 protein: CASSRTGGRFGNTIYF
V gene: TRBV28

CDR3 protein: CASSQVPRVGEQYF
V gene: TRBV4-1

CDR3 protein: CASSKWTGENTGELFF
V gene: TRBV21-1

CDR3 protein: CASTDYGRGNNEQFF
V gene: TRBV6-2/TRBV6-3

CDR3 protein: CASSQGYGLRSPLHF
V gene: TRBV4-3

CDR3 protein: CASSPRTGSSYEQYF
V gene: TRBV7-2

CDR3 protein: CASHRTSGGASTDTQYF
V gene: TRBV5-1

CDR3 protein: CASRSPPGSTDTQYF
V gene: TRBV9

CDR3 protein: CASSLWDTGGGETQYF
V gene: TRBV5-1

CDR3 protein: CASSLWAGTGTETQYF
V gene: TRBV5-6

CDR3 protein: CASSGTYEQYF
V gene: TRBV7-9

CDR3 protein: CSARDGPRGFEKLFF
V gene: TRBV20-1

CDR3 protein: CATSDPHSGLGETQYF
V gene: TRBV24-1